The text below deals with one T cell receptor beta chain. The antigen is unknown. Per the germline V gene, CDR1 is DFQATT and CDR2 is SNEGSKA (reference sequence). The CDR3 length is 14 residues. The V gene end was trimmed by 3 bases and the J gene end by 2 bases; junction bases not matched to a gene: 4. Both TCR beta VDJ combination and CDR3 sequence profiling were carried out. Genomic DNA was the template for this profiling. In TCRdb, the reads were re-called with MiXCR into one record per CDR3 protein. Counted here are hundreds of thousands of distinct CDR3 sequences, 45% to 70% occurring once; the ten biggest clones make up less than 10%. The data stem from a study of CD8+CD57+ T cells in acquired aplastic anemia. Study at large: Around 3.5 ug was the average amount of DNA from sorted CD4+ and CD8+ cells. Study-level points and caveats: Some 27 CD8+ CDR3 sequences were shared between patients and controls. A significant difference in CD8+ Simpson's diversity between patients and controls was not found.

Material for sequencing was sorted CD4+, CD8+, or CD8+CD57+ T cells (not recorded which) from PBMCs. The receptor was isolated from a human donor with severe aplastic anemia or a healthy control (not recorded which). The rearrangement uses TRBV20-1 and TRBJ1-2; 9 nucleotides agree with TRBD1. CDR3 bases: TGCAGTGCTAGTTCCGGGACAGGGAACTATGGCTACACCTTC. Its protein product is CSASSGTGNYGYTF.